This passage covers 19 T cell receptor beta chains from one sample sequenced in a study of blood T cell repertoires in COVID-19. Assay: immunoSEQ multiplex PCR; the TCRdb copy retains only in-frame clones and omits some. Of 200,000 to 250,000 clones in the sample, around 91% were seen once. Sequenced input: peripheral blood. These receptors originate from a woman in her forties with acute or convalescent COVID-19.

The rearrangement uses TRBV28 and TRBJ1-1; TRBD1 matches 9 bases. This CDR3 has 16 residues. Trimming took 7 bases from V and 6 from J; bases not matched to a gene: 15. CDR1 is MDHEN, CDR2 SYDVKM, per germline. CDR3 residues: CASTMMGQGLGAEAFF. The CDR3 bases are TGTGCCAGCACCATGATGGGACAGGGTCTTGGCGCTGAAGCTTTCTTT.

This sequence joins TRBV19 and TRBJ1-5; 8 nucleotides align to TRBD1. The V gene end was trimmed by 8 bases and the J gene end by 2 bases; junction bases not matched to a gene: 5. The CDR3 extends over 14 amino acids. Germline V gene lookup returns CDR1 LNHDA and CDR2 SQIVND (reference sequence). CDR3 coding DNA: TGTGCCAGTGCTGACAGGGGAGGCAATCAGCCCCAGCATTTT. It encodes CASADRGGNQPQHF.

The chain links TRBV5-5 to TRBJ2-1; D may be TRBD2 (5 bases). Germline lookup yields CDR1 SGHKS and CDR2 YYEKEE (reference sequence). The CDR3 length is 13 residues. With 6 bases removed from V and 3 bases from J, the gap between germline ends came to 10 bases. For the CDR3, the DNA is TGTGCCAGCACCCCGGACTTCTACAATGAGCAGTTCTTC. This sequence encodes CASTPDFYNEQFF.

The gene calls are TRBV7-2 and TRBJ1-1, with D perhaps TRBD1 (6 bases). In germline, CDR1 is SGHTA, CDR2 FQGNSA. V was cut by 4 bases and J by 1 base, with 10 bases left in between. The CDR3 sequence is 14 residues long. CDR3 DNA: TGTGCCAGCAGCTATATGGACAGGAACACTGAAGCTTTCTTT. It translates to CASSYMDRNTEAFF.

This clone was counted a single time. The gene calls are TRBV9 and TRBJ2-3, with no clear D. Trimming left V 3 bases short and J 0 bases short, with 5 bases between. Germline assignment: CDR1 SGDLS and CDR2 YYNGEE. This CDR3 is 13 amino acids long. DNA of the CDR3: TGTGCCAGCAGCGGCGATAGCACAGATACGCAGTATTTT. Amino acid sequence: CASSGDSTDTQYF.

The chain employs TRBV7-9 and TRBJ1-2; 10 bases are shared with TRBD1. CDR1 and CDR2 from the germline V gene are SEHNR and FQNEAQ (reference sequence). The V gene end was trimmed by 5 bases and the J gene end by 6 bases; junction bases not matched to a gene: 6. The CDR3 covers 14 residues. CDR3: CASSPRTGGNGYTF. CDR3 DNA: TGTGCCAGCAGCCCTCGGACAGGGGGAAATGGCTACACCTTC.

The rearrangement uses TRBV23-1 and TRBJ2-1, with 7 bases identical to TRBD2. TRBV23-1 belongs to the ORF category, with a function that is uncertain. Trimming cost V 4 bases and J 7 bases; bases outside gene matches: 10. This CDR3 comprises 15 residues. The CDR3 sequence: CASSPRLGRGNEQFF. CDR3 nucleotide sequence: TGCGCCAGCAGTCCTCGTTTAGGGCGGGGGAATGAGCAGTTCTTC.

DNA of the CDR3: TGTGCCTGGAGTTTCCCAGGGCTAGCGGTTATGGACGAGCAGTACGTC. The encoded protein is CAWSFPGLAVMDEQYV. This sequence joins TRBV30 and TRBJ2-7, with 7 bases aligning to TRBD2. The junction had 15 bases not matched to a gene; V was cut back by 2 bases and J by 5 bases. Germline V gene data show CDR1 as GTSNPN and CDR2 as SVGIG (reference sequence). CDR3 length: 16 amino acids.

V gene TRBV6-1 combines with J gene TRBJ2-3; D might be TRBD2 (5 bases). The length of the CDR3 is 14 residues. The V gene lost 2 bases and the J gene lost 6 bases, with 12 bases spanning the gap. Germline V gene sequence: CDR1 MNHNS, CDR2 SASEGT. This CDR3 reads CASSERGPGDTQYF. The DNA for the CDR3 is TGTGCCAGCAGTGAACGCGGTCCGGGGGATACGCAGTATTTT.

The rearrangement uses TRBV2 and TRBJ1-6, with D uncertain. The V and J ends lost 7 bases and 0 bases respectively, with 4 bases between them. This CDR3 is 13 amino acids long. In germline, CDR1 is SNHLY, CDR2 FYNNEI. The CDR3 bases are TGTGCCAGCAAGAGCTCCTATAATTCACCCCTCCACTTT. Translating gives CASKSSYNSPLHF.

J is TRBJ1-5 and V is TRBV10-3; no clear D gene. CDR1 is ENHRY and CDR2 is SYGVKD in the germline V gene. This CDR3 spans 14 amino acids. Trimming cost V 4 bases and J 2 bases, with 9 bases left between them. CDR3 DNA sequence: TGTGCCATCAGTGCCCTAGCGGGCAATCAGCCCCAGCATTTT. Protein sequence: CAISALAGNQPQHF.

The V call is TRBV28, the J call TRBJ1-5, with D unclear. The V end was cut by 5 bases, the J end by 6 bases, with 11 bases between. This CDR3 spans 13 amino acids. Germline V gene data show CDR1 as MDHEN and CDR2 as SYDVKM. CDR3 region: CASSALDSQPQHF. Here the CDR3 DNA reads TGTGCCAGCAGTGCTCTTGATAGTCAGCCCCAGCATTTT.

The rearrangement joins TRBV27 to TRBJ1-6; TRBD1 is a possible D gene (5 bases). V was pared by 3 bases and J by 7 bases, with 10 bases between. The CDR3 has 14 residues. From germline, CDR1 is MNHEY and CDR2 SMNVEV (reference sequence). The CDR3, as DNA: TGTGCCAGCAGTTTGAGGGGAGGGAATTCACCCCTCCACTTT. Its protein is CASSLRGGNSPLHF.

The gene calls are TRBV30 and TRBJ2-3, with D hard to call. The CDR3 sequence is 14 residues long. From germline, CDR1 is GTSNPN and CDR2 SVGIG (reference sequence). Trimming took 4 bases from V and 2 from J, leaving 13 bases between them. The CDR3 protein is CAWKDRRLTDTQYF. The CDR3 nucleotides are TGTGCCTGGAAGGATAGAAGACTCACAGATACGCAGTATTTT.

The chain is built from TRBV19 and TRBJ2-3; unclear D gene. With 3 bases removed from V and 0 bases from J, the gap between germline ends came to 10 bases. The CDR3 sequence is 15 residues long. The germline gives CDR1 LNHDA, CDR2 SQIVND (reference sequence). The CDR3 sequence: CASSIKVTSTDTQYF. The CDR3 DNA is TGTGCCAGTAGTATCAAGGTGACTAGCACAGATACGCAGTATTTT.

The V and J genes are TRBV6-5 and TRBJ2-4, with 10 bases matching TRBD1. The CDR3 runs to 13 residues. The V segment lost 6 bases and the J segment 8 bases; nucleotides outside the gene matches: 4. From germline, CDR1 is MNHEY and CDR2 SVGAGI. The CDR3 nucleotides are TGTGCCAGCAGCCTGGACAGGGGGGACATTCAGTACTTC. It is translated as CASSLDRGDIQYF.

The chain has TRBV2 and TRBJ2-5, with a tentative D call TRBD1 (6 bases). V was pared by 6 bases and J by 1 base, with 12 bases between. The CDR3 is 14 amino acids. CDR1 is SNHLY, CDR2 FYNNEI, per germline. This CDR3 is CASREQGFQETQYF. CDR3 DNA: TGTGCCAGCAGGGAACAGGGCTTCCAAGAGACCCAGTACTTC. The whole variable domain, filled in from reference TRBV2 and TRBJ2-5, reads EPEVTQTPSHQVTQMGQEVILRCVPISNHLYFYWYRQILGQKVEFLVSFYNNEISEKSEIFDDQFSVERPDGSNFTLKIRSTKLEDSAMYFCASREQGFQETQYFGPGTRLLVL.

The chain joins TRBV2 to TRBJ2-5, with TRBD2 matching over 11 bases. Germline lookup yields CDR1 SNHLY and CDR2 FYNNEI. Trimming removed 7 bases from V and 5 bases from J; junction bases left unmatched: 9. This CDR3 contains 15 residues. The CDR3 nucleotides read TGTGCCAGCAAGGCTAGCGGGGGGCCTAGGGAGACCCAGTACTTC. Residues: CASKASGGPRETQYF.

The chain couples TRBV2 to TRBJ2-5; 8 bases line up with TRBD1. Germline V lookup: CDR1 SNHLY, CDR2 FYNNEI. CDR3 length: 15 amino acids. J gave up 5 bases and V 6 bases, and 11 bases lay outside the gene matches. The CDR3 nucleotides are TGTGCCAGCAGAGCAGACAGGGGAGGAGGGGAGACCCAGTACTTC. Translated, it gives CASRADRGGGETQYF.